This TCR beta chain was sequenced in a study of blood T cell repertoires in COVID-19. Study-wide background: T cells, B-cell-depleted T cells, or PBMCs provided the cDNA or gDNA that served as material.

Participants spanned ages about 18 to 95 years and resided in roughly 22 US areas. Cohorts were assigned according to the clinical history that participants reported. Two consecutive negative NP/OP PCR tests, clearance, or resolved symptoms defined Cohort 3 recovery. Profiling relied on immunoSEQ multiplex PCR, and the TCRdb table lists in-frame clones only, not all of them. The sample holds 150,000 to 250,000 clones; 75% to 85% are singletons and the top ten take around 11%. V dropped 0 bases and J dropped 10 bases, with 13 bases sitting between them. In germline, CDR1 is GTSNPN, CDR2 SVGIG (reference sequence). The CDR3 sequence is 14 residues long.

V usage is TRBV30 and J usage is TRBJ1-6; no clear D gene. The origin of this receptor is a man aged 35 to 55 who had recovered from COVID-19. Sequencing used PBMCs or T cells enriched from blood (not recorded which). The CDR3 nucleotides read TGTGCCTGGAGTGTACCGCAGTCTGCCTCACCCCTCCACTTT. Encoded protein: CAWSVPQSASPLHF.